This T cell receptor beta chain was identified in a study of T cells in Graves' hyperthyroidism and ophthalmopathy. Study summary: Peripheral blood collection took place at initial diagnosis, before any treatment. Study-wide findings and caveats: A model of 13 V-J features distinguished ophthalmopathy from stable hyperthyroidism. Researchers found most expanded thyroid clonotypes above 0.001 in blood as well.

Germline V gives CDR1 SNHLY, CDR2 FYNNEI. This CDR3 spans 14 amino acids. The V end was cut by 7 bases, the J end by 3 bases, with 15 bases between. Researchers barred patients who had uncontrolled infection, other autoimmune disease, pregnancy or lactation. The table lists this clonotype with a few counts. What it binds is unknown. RNA transcripts were the template for amplifying TCR beta CDR3 regions. HTBI primers were employed in a first-round RT-PCR of the TCR CDR3. TCRdb re-called the multiplex PCR reads through MiXCR, storing one row per CDR3 protein. The data show 530,000 or so distinct CDR3 sequences, with around 24% seen just once and about 11% held by the top ten.

This TCR derives from a woman aged 25 to 39 with Graves' ophthalmopathy. Sequencing used blood. This sequence joins TRBV2 and TRBJ1-2; tentative D call: TRBD1 (6 bases). The CDR3 DNA reads as TGTGCCAGCACCCACAGGGTATTCGACTATGGCTACACCTTC. Protein: CASTHRVFDYGYTF. The entire variable domain, with the rest obtained from reference TRBV2 and TRBJ1-2, is as follows: EPEVTQTPSHQVTQMGQEVILRCVPISNHLYFYWYRQILGQKVEFLVSFYNNEISEKSEIFDDQFSVERPDGSNFTLKIRSTKLEDSAMYFCASTHRVFDYGYTFGSGTRLTVV.